This entry describes one T cell receptor (beta chain). Sequenced by immunoSEQ multiplex PCR; TCRdb stores in-frame clones only, minus some. The sample includes about 160,000 clones, 70% to 85% of them seen just once. The sample is drawn from a study of blood T cell repertoires in COVID-19. Background on the study: COVID-19 samples, acute and convalescent, were from the United States, Italy and Spain.

The sample taken for sequencing was peripheral blood. The origin of this receptor is a middle-aged woman with COVID-19, enrolled during active disease.

CDR3 DNA: TGTGCCAGCAGTTTCCACGGTCTTAACTCACCCCTCCACTTT. It yields the protein CASSFHGLNSPLHF. The chain employs TRBV28 and TRBJ1-6, with D unresolved. CDR3 length: 14 amino acids. CDR1 is MDHEN and CDR2 is SYDVKM in the germline V gene. Trimming removed 3 bases from V and 10 bases from J, with 13 bases in between.